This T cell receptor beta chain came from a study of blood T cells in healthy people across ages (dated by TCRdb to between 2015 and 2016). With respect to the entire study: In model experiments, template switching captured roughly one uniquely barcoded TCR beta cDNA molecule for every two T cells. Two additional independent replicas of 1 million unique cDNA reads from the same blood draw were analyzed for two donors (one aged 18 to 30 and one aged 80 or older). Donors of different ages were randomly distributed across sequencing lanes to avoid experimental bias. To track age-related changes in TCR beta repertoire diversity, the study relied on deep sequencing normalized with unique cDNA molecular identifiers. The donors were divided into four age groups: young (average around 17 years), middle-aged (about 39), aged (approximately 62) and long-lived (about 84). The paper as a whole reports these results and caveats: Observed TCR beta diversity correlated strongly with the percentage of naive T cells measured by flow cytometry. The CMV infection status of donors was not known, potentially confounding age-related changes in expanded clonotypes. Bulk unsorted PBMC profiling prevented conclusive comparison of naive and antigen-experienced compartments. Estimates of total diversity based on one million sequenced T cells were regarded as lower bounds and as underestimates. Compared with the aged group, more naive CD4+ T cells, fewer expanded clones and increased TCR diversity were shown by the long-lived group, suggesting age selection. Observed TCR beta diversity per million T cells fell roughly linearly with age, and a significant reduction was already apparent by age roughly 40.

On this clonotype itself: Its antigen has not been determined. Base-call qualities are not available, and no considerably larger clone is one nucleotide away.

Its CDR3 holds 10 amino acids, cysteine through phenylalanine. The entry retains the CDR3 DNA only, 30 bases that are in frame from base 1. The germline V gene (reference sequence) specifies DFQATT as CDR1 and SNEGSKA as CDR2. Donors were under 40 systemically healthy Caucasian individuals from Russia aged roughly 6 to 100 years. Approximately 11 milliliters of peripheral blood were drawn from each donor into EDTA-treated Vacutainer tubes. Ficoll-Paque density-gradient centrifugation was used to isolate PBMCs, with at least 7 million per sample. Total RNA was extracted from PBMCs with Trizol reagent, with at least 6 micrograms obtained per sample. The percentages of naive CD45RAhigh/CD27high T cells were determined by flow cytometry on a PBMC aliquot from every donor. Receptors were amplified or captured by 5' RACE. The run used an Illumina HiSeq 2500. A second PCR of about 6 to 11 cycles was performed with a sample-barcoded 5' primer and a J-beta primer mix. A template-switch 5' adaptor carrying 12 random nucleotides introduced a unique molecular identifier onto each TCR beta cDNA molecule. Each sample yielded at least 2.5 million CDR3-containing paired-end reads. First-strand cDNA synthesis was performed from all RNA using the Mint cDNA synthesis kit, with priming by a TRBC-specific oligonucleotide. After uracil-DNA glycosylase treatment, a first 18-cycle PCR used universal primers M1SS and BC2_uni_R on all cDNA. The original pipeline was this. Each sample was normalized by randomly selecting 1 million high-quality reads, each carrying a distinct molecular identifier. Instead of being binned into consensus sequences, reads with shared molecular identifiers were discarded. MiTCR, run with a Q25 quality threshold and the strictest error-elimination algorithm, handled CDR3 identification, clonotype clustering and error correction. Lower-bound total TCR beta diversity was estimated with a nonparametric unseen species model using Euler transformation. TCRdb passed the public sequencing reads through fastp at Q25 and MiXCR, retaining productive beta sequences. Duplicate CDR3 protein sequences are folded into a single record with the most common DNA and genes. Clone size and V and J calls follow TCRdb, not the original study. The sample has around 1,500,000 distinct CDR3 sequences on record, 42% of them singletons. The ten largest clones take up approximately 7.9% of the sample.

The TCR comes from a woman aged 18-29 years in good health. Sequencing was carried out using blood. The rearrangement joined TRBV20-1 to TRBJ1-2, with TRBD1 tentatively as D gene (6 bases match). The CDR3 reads CAQGGGGYTF. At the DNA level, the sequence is TGCGCCCAGGGAGGGGGTGGCTACACCTTC.